Listed here is a single TCR beta chain. The V gene's germline CDR1 is SGHTA and CDR2 FQGNSA. The CDR3 sequence is 13 residues long. J was trimmed by 14 bases and V by 0 bases; bases with no gene match: 6. The entry originates in a study of cytomegalovirus exposure and HLA in healthy donors. As for the study in general: An earlier analysis found around 100 million unique TCR beta sequences from approximately 200 million T cells.

60 Vbeta and 13 Jbeta primers were used in PCR. This table comes from immunoSEQ multiplex PCR, and its TCRdb copy is limited to in-frame clones, with some not included. This table holds a few hundred thousand clones, approximately 80% found once. The TCR sequence derives from a girl between 10 and 17 years old in good health and CMV-seronegative. The genes are TRBV7-2 and TRBJ2-3; TRBD2 aligns across 9 bases. The specimen sequenced was PBMCs. The CDR3 region has the DNA TGTGCCAGCAGCTTAGCTGGCGGGGGGGCAGGGTATTTT. This codes for CASSLAGGGAGYF.